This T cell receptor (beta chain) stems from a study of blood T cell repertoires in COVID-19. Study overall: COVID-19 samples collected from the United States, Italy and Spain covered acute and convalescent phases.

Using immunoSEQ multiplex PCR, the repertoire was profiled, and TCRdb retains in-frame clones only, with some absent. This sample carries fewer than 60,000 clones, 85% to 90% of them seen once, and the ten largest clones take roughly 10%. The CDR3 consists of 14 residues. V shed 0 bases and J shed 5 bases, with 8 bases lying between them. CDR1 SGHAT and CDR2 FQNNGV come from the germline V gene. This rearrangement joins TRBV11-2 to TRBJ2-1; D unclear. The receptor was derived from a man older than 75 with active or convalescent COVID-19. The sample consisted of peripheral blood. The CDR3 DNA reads TGTGCCAGCAGCTTAGATCGACTGGACAATGAGCAGTTCTTC. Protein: CASSLDRLDNEQFF.